The source of this T cell receptor (beta chain) is a study of cytomegalovirus exposure and HLA in healthy donors. As for the study in general: Clustering assigned 81% of the approximately 390 genotyped donors to the Caucasian-associated ancestry cluster.

Study results and limitations: In a later analysis, HLA-associated TCR beta chains were more clonally expanded than equally common others. V segments that were indistinguishable, TRBV6-2 and TRBV6-3 among them, were omitted from analysis. The authors confirmed in vitro that a few CMV-associated chains were specific for CMV antigens.

PCR involved 60 Vbeta and 13 Jbeta primers. Sequenced by immunoSEQ multiplex PCR; TCRdb stores in-frame clones only, minus some. The sample lists some 170,000 clones, over 75% seen once, with less than 8% in the top ten. The V gene's germline CDR1 is SGHTS and CDR2 YDEGEE. The V end was cut by 4 bases, the J end by 1 base, with 11 bases between. The CDR3 covers 15 residues. This clone has only one observation. Antigen: not known. The receptor was isolated from a middle-aged man in good health and CMV-seropositive. Specimen: PBMCs. The chain employs TRBV5-8 and TRBJ2-2; TRBD1 might be the D (6 bases). The CDR3 region is CASSIGQKNTGELFF. Here the CDR3 DNA reads TGTGCCAGCAGCATCGGACAGAAGAACACCGGGGAGCTGTTTTTT.